The clone carrying this T cell receptor (beta chain) was detected many times. Trimming pared 0 bases from V and 9 bases from J, leaving 11 bases between. The CDR3 contains 12 residues. Germline lookup yields CDR1 DFQATT and CDR2 SNEGSKA (reference sequence). One entry per CDR3 protein, called by TCRdb with MiXCR from the RT-PCR reads. The sample records 800,000 to 1,000,000 distinct CDR3 sequences, roughly 18% being singletons. These data come from a study of patients and donors after allogeneic stem cell transplantation. Sequencing was carried out using blood, either unsorted or a sorted T cell fraction (not recorded which). This chain links TRBV20-1 with TRBJ1-1, with D possibly being TRBD1 (6 bases). The clonotype originates from a human donor who was either an allogeneic HSCT recipient or a stem cell or donor lymphocyte infusion donor (not recorded which). It is not recorded whose cells these are; they may come from a transplant donor. The CDR3 loop reads CSARDNGQKAFF. The DNA for the CDR3 is TGCAGTGCTAGAGATAATGGACAGAAAGCTTTCTTT.